This T cell receptor (beta chain) was captured by sequencing in a study of T cells in Graves' hyperthyroidism and ophthalmopathy. Whole-study context: Peripheral blood was secured at the point of initial diagnosis, before any treatment. Study-wide results and caveats: The majority of expanded thyroid clonotypes above 0.001 also appeared in blood.

CDR3 length equals 13 residues. J gave up 3 bases and V 6 bases, and 0 bases lay outside the gene matches. TCR beta CDR3 regions were amplified from RNA transcripts. TCR CDR3 regions were first amplified by RT-PCR with HTBI primers. From the multiplex PCR reads, TCRdb called clonotypes with MiXCR, one entry per CDR3 protein. The data contain approximately 410,000 distinct CDR3 sequences, approximately 13% of them singletons. Ten or more counts support this clonotype. Its antigen is as yet unknown. Sequenced: blood. The chain recombines TRBV12-3 or TRBV12-4 with TRBJ2-7; TRBD2 matches at 12 bases. This TCR came from a woman younger than 30 with Graves' hyperthyroidism. CDR3 region: CASRLAGGYEQYF. CDR3 DNA sequence: TGTGCCAGCAGACTAGCGGGAGGCTACGAGCAGTACTTC.